Listed here are 4 T cell receptor beta chains from one sample, sequenced in a study of blood T cell repertoires in COVID-19. Repertoires were generated with immunoSEQ multiplex PCR, while TCRdb's copy carries only in-frame clones and drops some. Counted here are 110,000 to 150,000 clones, around 89% occurring once; the ten biggest clones make up 2.5% to 3.5%. Sequenced: peripheral blood. These receptors all come from a man aged 55-75 years with active or convalescent COVID-19.

The chain has TRBV5-1 and TRBJ2-6; D remains unclear. Germline CDR1 reads SGHRS; CDR2 reads YFSETQ. V lost 0 bases to trimming and J lost 0 bases, with 7 bases between them. CDR3 length: 16 residues. The CDR3 here is CASSLGHSSGANVLTF. The CDR3 coding sequence is TGCGCCAGCAGCTTGGGACACTCCTCTGGGGCCAACGTCCTGACTTTC.

The genes are TRBV4-2 and TRBJ1-5, with D maybe TRBD1 (5 bases). V shed 4 bases and J shed 0 bases, with 13 bases lying between them. The CDR3 runs 16 residues. Germline V gives CDR1 LGHNA, CDR2 YNFKEQ. The CDR3 region has the DNA TGTGCCAGCAGCCTTAGCCAAGGGGATAGCAATCAGCCCCAGCATTTT. Its translation is CASSLSQGDSNQPQHF.

The V gene is TRBV5-3, the J gene TRBJ2-1; the match to TRBD2 covers 7 bases. TRBV5-3 is assigned to the ORF class and has an uncertain function. The CDR3 runs to 13 residues. The V and J ends lost 4 bases and 6 bases, in that order; junction bases with no gene match: 4. In nucleotides, the CDR3 is TGTGCCAGAAGCACCCGGACTAGCAATGAGCAGTTCTTC. Protein product: CARSTRTSNEQFF.

The chain recombines TRBV7-2 with TRBJ1-1, with a possible D match to TRBD1 (5 bases). Germline lookup yields CDR1 SGHTA and CDR2 FQGNSA. Trimming left V 5 bases short and J 5 bases short, with 18 bases between. The CDR3 has 15 residues. This chain's CDR3 is CASSTRPQGGTEAFF. CDR3 DNA sequence: TGTGCCAGCAGCACCCGCCCGCAGGGTGGGACTGAAGCTTTCTTT.